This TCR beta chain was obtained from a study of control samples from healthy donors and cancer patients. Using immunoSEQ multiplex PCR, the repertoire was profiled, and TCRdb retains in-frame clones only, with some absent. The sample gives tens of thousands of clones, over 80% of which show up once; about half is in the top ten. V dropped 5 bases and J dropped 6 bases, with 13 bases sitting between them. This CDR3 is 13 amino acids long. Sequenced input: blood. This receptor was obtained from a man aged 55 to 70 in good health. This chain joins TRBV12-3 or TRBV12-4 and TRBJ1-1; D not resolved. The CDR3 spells CASSPSRSAEAFF. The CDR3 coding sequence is TGTGCCAGCAGTCCCAGTCGGAGCGCTGAAGCTTTCTTT.